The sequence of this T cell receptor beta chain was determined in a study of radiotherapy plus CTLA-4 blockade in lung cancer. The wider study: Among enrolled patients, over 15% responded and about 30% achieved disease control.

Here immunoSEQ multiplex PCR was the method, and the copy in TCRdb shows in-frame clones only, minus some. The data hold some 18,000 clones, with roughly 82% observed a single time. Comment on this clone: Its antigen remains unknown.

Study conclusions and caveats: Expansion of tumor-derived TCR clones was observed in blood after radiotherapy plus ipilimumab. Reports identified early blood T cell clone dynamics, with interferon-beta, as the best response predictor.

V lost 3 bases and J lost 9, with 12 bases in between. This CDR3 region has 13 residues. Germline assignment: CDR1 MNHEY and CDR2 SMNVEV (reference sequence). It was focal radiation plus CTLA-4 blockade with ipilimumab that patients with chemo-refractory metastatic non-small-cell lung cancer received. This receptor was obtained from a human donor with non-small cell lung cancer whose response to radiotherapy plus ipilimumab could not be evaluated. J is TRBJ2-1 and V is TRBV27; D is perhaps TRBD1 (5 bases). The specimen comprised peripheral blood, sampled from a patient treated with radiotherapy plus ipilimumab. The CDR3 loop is CASSFSLGREQFF. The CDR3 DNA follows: TGTGCCAGCAGTTTCTCACTGGGGCGTGAGCAGTTCTTC.